The 29 T cell receptor beta chains below all came from one sample that was sequenced in a study of T cells after yellow fever vaccination. TCRdb ran MiXCR on the 5' RACE reads and lists one entry per CDR3 protein. Counted here are roughly 400,000 distinct CDR3 sequences, under 20% occurring once; the ten biggest clones make up roughly a sixth. The sample in question was PBMCs, obtained before the yellow fever booster vaccination. These receptors all stem from a man aged 18 to 35 who received the YFV17D yellow fever vaccine.

This clonotype was detected a few times. The chain is built from TRBV12-5 and TRBJ2-3, with 8 bases matching TRBD1. CDR1 LGHNT and CDR2 FRNRAP come from the germline V gene. J gave up 2 bases and V 5 bases, and 12 bases lay outside the gene matches. The CDR3 contains 17 residues. CDR3: CASGPLKQGVNTDTQYF. CDR3 DNA sequence: TGTGCTAGTGGTCCCCTAAAACAGGGGGTGAACACAGATACGCAGTATTTT.

The table lists this clonotype with a few counts. V usage is TRBV12-3 or TRBV12-4 and J usage is TRBJ2-1, with 9 bases aligning to TRBD2. The CDR3 has 16 amino acids. J was trimmed by 5 bases and V by 5 bases; bases with no gene match: 10. The CDR3 sequence: CASSPPAGGPNNEQFF. The CDR3 coding sequence is TGTGCCAGCAGTCCCCCGGCGGGGGGGCCCAACAATGAGCAGTTCTTC.

Only a few counts were recorded for this clonotype. This sequence joins TRBV5-5 and TRBJ1-6, with no clear D. The CDR3 totals 15 residues. Germline lookup yields CDR1 SGHKS and CDR2 YYEKEE (reference sequence). V lost 0 bases and J 0 bases, leaving 4 bases between the germline ends. CDR3: CASSLEASYNSPLHF. The DNA for the CDR3 is TGTGCCAGCAGCTTGGAGGCCTCCTATAATTCACCCCTCCACTTT.

This clonotype was counted a few times. The chain recombines TRBV27 with TRBJ1-5; D not resolved. The CDR3 totals 16 residues. The V gene's germline CDR1 is MNHEY and CDR2 SMNVEV (reference sequence). Trimming shortened V by 3 bases and J by 0 bases, and 12 bases separated the two germline ends. The CDR3 nucleotides read TGTGCCAGCAGTTTTTCTGGGAGGTATAGCAATCAGCCCCAGCATTTT. Its protein is CASSFSGRYSNQPQHF.

The chain links TRBV7-9 to TRBJ2-3; D tentatively reads TRBD1 or TRBD2 (5 bases each). Germline CDR1 and CDR2: SEHNR and FQNEAQ (reference sequence). Between the trimmed V and J ends, which lost 7 bases and 7 bases, there was a span of 9 bases. This CDR3 spans 11 amino acids. The CDR3 bases are TGTGCCAGCACCAGGGAGAATACGCAGTATTTT. This sequence encodes CASTRENTQYF.

This clonotype has more than one count but fewer than ten. The V and J genes are TRBV15 and TRBJ1-2, with 8 bases that match TRBD1. Trimming at V came to 0 bases and at J to 8 bases, leaving 11 bases not matched to a gene. The length of the CDR3 is 16 residues. Germline lookup yields CDR1 LNHNV and CDR2 YYDKDF (reference sequence). DNA for the CDR3: TGTGCCACCAGCAGAGATTCGCCCAGGGGGCGGGGGGGCTACACCTTC. It yields the protein CATSRDSPRGRGGYTF.

The V gene is TRBV6-5, the J gene TRBJ2-3; a weak D match, TRBD2 (5 bases). Trimming cost V 4 bases and J 4 bases, with 12 bases left between them. CDR3 size: 14 residues. CDR1 and CDR2 (germline): MNHEY, SVGAGI. This chain's CDR3 is CASSFSVVADTQYF. The CDR3 DNA reads TGTGCCAGCAGTTTTAGCGTCGTCGCAGATACGCAGTATTTT.

This clonotype has only a few counts. The V call is TRBV29-1, the J call TRBJ2-3; the match to TRBD2 covers 15 bases. Germline trimming cut 8 bases from V and 6 bases from J; bases unmatched to any gene: 6. The CDR3 totals 14 residues. From germline, CDR1 is SQVTM and CDR2 ANQGSEA. The CDR3 region has the DNA TGCAGCCTAGGACTAGCGGGGGGGTTGGATACGCAGTATTTT. Its translation is CSLGLAGGLDTQYF.

The chain combines TRBV29-1 with TRBJ2-3; no definite D call. The V and J ends lost 5 bases and 2 bases respectively, with 5 bases between them. The CDR3 extends over 11 amino acids. CDR1 SQVTM and CDR2 ANQGSEA come from the germline V gene. CDR3: CSVKTTDTQYF. The CDR3 DNA reads as TGCAGCGTTAAAACCACAGATACGCAGTATTTT.

The V gene is TRBV28, the J gene TRBJ1-3; D unclear. Germline CDR1 MDHEN, CDR2 SYDVKM. This CDR3 region has 14 residues. The V and J ends lost 7 bases and 0 bases respectively, with 10 bases between them. CDR3 residues: CASTRPHSGNTIYF. The CDR3 DNA sequence: TGTGCCAGCACCAGACCTCACTCTGGAAACACCATATATTTT.

This clonotype has more than one count but fewer than ten. The chain couples TRBV20-1 to TRBJ2-3; D is perhaps TRBD2 (6 bases). This CDR3 contains 14 residues. Trimming removed 3 bases from V and 2 bases from J, with 12 bases in between. Germline V gives CDR1 DFQATT, CDR2 SNEGSKA (reference sequence). CDR3 DNA sequence: TGCAGTGCTAGGGTAGCGGTGATCACAGATACGCAGTATTTT. This encodes CSARVAVITDTQYF.

This clonotype came up many times. J is TRBJ2-3 and V is TRBV20-1; 9 positions match TRBD2. Germline CDR1 and CDR2: DFQATT and SNEGSKA (reference sequence). V shed 0 bases, J shed 3 bases, and the junction held 1 base outside the gene matches. The CDR3 has 14 amino acids. Here the CDR3 reads CSARELAGTDTQYF. The DNA for the CDR3 is TGCAGTGCTAGAGAGCTAGCGGGAACAGATACGCAGTATTTT.

The CDR3 sequence: CASSYPGDRGELFF. In DNA form, the CDR3 reads TGTGCCAGCAGTTACCCGGGCGACAGGGGGGAGCTGTTTTTT. The chain combines TRBV6-6 with TRBJ2-2, with D perhaps TRBD1 (6 bases). V was cut by 2 bases and J by 8 bases, with 12 bases left in between. Germline V gene data show CDR1 as MNHNY and CDR2 as SVGAGI (reference sequence). This CDR3 region has 14 residues.

This clonotype showed up many times. The gene calls are TRBV4-2 and TRBJ2-2, with a weak D call TRBD1 (6 bases). CDR3 size: 17 residues. Trimming stripped 0 bases from V and 5 bases from J, with 16 bases between. Germline lookup yields CDR1 LGHNA and CDR2 YNFKEQ. As DNA, the CDR3 is TGTGCCAGCAGCCAAGAGGGGGACAAACGAACAACCGGGGAGCTGTTTTTT. It yields the protein CASSQEGDKRTTGELFF.

V gene TRBV20-1 combines with J gene TRBJ2-5; D possibly uses TRBD1 or TRBD2 (6 bases each). V lost 7 bases, J lost 5 bases, and 17 bases lay in between. This CDR3 comprises 13 residues. Germline CDR1 is DFQATT and CDR2 is SNEGSKA (reference sequence). This CDR3 reads CSVPGHREETQYF. The CDR3 DNA reads TGCAGTGTCCCGGGACACCGGGAGGAGACCCAGTACTTC.

This clonotype was seen only a few times. The rearrangement links TRBV29-1 to TRBJ2-5, with 7 bases aligning to TRBD1. Trimming cost V 0 bases and J 3 bases; bases outside gene matches: 10. Germline V lookup: CDR1 SQVTM, CDR2 ANQGSEA. This CDR3 comprises 16 residues. The CDR3 DNA is TGCAGCGTTGAAGACCCCCTAATGCAGGGGGAAGAGACCCAGTACTTC. This sequence encodes CSVEDPLMQGEETQYF.

A note on this clonotype: The junction and the germline gene differ at one end; a read error may be behind it. This chain uses TRBV4-3 with TRBJ2-3; possible D gene TRBD2, 5 bases. Germline CDR1 and CDR2: LGHNA and YSLEER. The CDR3 is 15 amino acids. Here the CDR3 reads CASSQDWTSTDTQCF. CDR3 in DNA: TGCGCCAGCAGCCAGGACTGGACGAGCACAGATACGCAGTGTTTT.

This clonotype was observed a handful of times. The genes are TRBV7-6 and TRBJ2-5; 10 nucleotides align to TRBD1. Germline trimming cut 1 base from V and 5 bases from J; bases unmatched to any gene: 4. This CDR3 is 15 amino acids long. Germline V lookup: CDR1 SGHVS, CDR2 FNYEAQ. CDR3 nucleotide sequence: TGTGCCAGCAGCTTAGGAGGGGACAGGGGTGAGACCCAGTACTTC. It yields the protein CASSLGGDRGETQYF.

This clonotype has more than one count but fewer than ten. The chain has TRBV7-6 and TRBJ1-5; tentatively, D is TRBD1 (6 bases). This CDR3 spans 12 amino acids. Germline V gene sequence: CDR1 SGHVS, CDR2 FNYEAQ. V lost 5 bases to trimming and J lost 12 bases, with 14 bases between them. The CDR3 nucleotides are TGTGCCAGCAGCCCCTCACCAGGGGTCCAGCATTTT. This encodes CASSPSPGVQHF.

The chain couples TRBV6-5 to TRBJ1-6, with 7 bases lining up with TRBD1. Trimming removed 4 bases from V and 6 bases from J; junction bases left unmatched: 9. Germline V lookup: CDR1 MNHEY, CDR2 SVGAGI. The CDR3 totals 16 residues. The CDR3 nucleotides are TGTGCCAGCAGTTTCCAGACAGGGACCCTTAATTCACCCCTCCACTTT. Its translation: CASSFQTGTLNSPLHF.

The V call is TRBV6-2 or TRBV6-3, the J call TRBJ2-5; D is possibly TRBD1 (6 bases). This CDR3 contains 15 residues. Germline lookup yields CDR1 MNHEY and CDR2 SVGEGT. Trimming took 5 bases from V and 5 from J, leaving 18 bases between them. The CDR3 DNA follows: TGTGCCAGCAGTCCAGGGGACGGACCTCCGGAGACCCAGTACTTC. Residues: CASSPGDGPPETQYF.

The rearrangement joins TRBV29-1 to TRBJ2-1; D may be TRBD1 (5 bases). CDR1 and CDR2 (germline): SQVTM, ANQGSEA. The CDR3 length is 13 residues. Trimming took off 7 bases at V and 0 bases at J, with 10 bases between the two ends. The DNA of the CDR3 is TGCAGCGAGACAGAGAGCTCCTACAATGAGCAGTTCTTC. Translating it yields CSETESSYNEQFF.

The chain has TRBV7-8 and TRBJ2-1; unclear D gene. V was clipped by 0 bases and J by 9 bases, with 12 bases between them. The germline gives CDR1 SGHVS, CDR2 FQNEAQ. The CDR3 sequence is 14 residues long. CDR3 protein: CASSLAAIFGEQFF. CDR3 bases: TGTGCCAGCAGCTTAGCAGCGATATTCGGTGAGCAGTTCTTC.

This clonotype was found a few times. The chain combines TRBV20-1 with TRBJ2-5; TRBD2 might be the D (7 bases). Germline-derived CDR1 and CDR2 are DFQATT and SNEGSKA (reference sequence). V was clipped by 7 bases and J by 5 bases, with 17 bases between them. This CDR3 has 13 amino acids. CDR3 amino acids: CSVTPGGRETQYF. The CDR3 nucleotides are TGCAGTGTTACCCCCGGGGGGCGGGAGACCCAGTACTTC.

The chain joins TRBV29-1 to TRBJ2-7, with TRBD2 as a possible D gene (5 bases). Per the germline V gene, CDR1 is SQVTM and CDR2 is ANQGSEA. V gave up 6 bases and J gave up 3 bases, with 12 bases separating them. The CDR3 covers 12 residues. CDR3 nucleotides: TGCAGCGTCTCACCGGGAAACTACGAGCAGTACTTC. This sequence encodes CSVSPGNYEQYF.

The chain uses TRBV10-2 and TRBJ1-1; D unclear. V dropped 5 bases and J dropped 8 bases, with 15 bases sitting between them. CDR3 size: 13 residues. Per the germline V gene, CDR1 is WSHSY and CDR2 is SAAADI. The CDR3 spells CASSSYDRGEAFF. For the CDR3, the DNA is TGCGCCAGCAGTTCCTATGATCGGGGAGAAGCTTTCTTT.

This clonotype was seen a few times. The V call is TRBV19, the J call TRBJ2-6; D is uncertain. The germline V and J ends were trimmed by 6 bases and 1 base, with 4 bases remaining between them. There are 13 residues in the CDR3. Germline values: CDR1 LNHDA, CDR2 SQIVND (reference sequence). CDR3 protein: CASSESGANVLTF. As DNA, the CDR3 is TGTGCCAGTAGCGAGTCTGGGGCCAACGTCCTGACTTTC. The whole variable domain, remainder taken from reference TRBV19 and TRBJ2-6, is DGGITQSPKYLFRKEGQNVTLSCEQNLNHDAMYWYRQDPGQGLRLIYYSQIVNDFQKGDIAEGYSVSREKKESFPLTVTSAQKNPTAFYLCASSESGANVLTFGAGSRLTVL.

This clonotype was seen repeatedly, ten times or more. The chain links TRBV18 to TRBJ2-1, with 9 bases identical to TRBD2. CDR3 length equals 17 residues. V gave up 3 bases and J gave up 6 bases; unmatched junction bases: 12. Looked up from germline, CDR1 is KGHSH and CDR2 is LQKENI. The CDR3 coding sequence is TGTGCCAGCTCACCCGGGATAGCGGGGGACTCAAGCAATGAGCAGTTCTTC. Encoded protein: CASSPGIAGDSSNEQFF.

This clonotype was detected a few times. This sequence joins TRBV5-6 and TRBJ2-7; D possibly corresponds to TRBD2 (5 bases). V gave up 0 bases and J gave up 0 bases, with 13 bases separating them. Germline CDR1 reads SGHDT; CDR2 reads YYEEEE. The CDR3 is 16 residues long. For the CDR3, the DNA is TGTGCCAGCAGCTTGGCTCGGGGTTCAAGCTCCTACGAGCAGTACGTC. This translates into CASSLARGSSSYEQYV.